This TCR beta chain was identified during a study of blood T cells in healthy people across ages. The CDR3 sequence is 11 residues long. Germline loops: CDR1 GTSNPN, CDR2 SVGIG (reference sequence). Trimming cost V 0 bases and J 6 bases, with 3 bases left between them. A few counts support this clonotype. Its target is not known. Each donor gave 9.5 to 10 milliliters of peripheral blood. Study results and caveats: Expanded clonotype shifts may have been confounded, as the donors had an unknown CMV status.

A second about 7 to 11 cycle PCR used barcoded and J-beta primers. TCRdb reprocessed the 5' RACE reads with MiXCR, giving one entry per CDR3 protein. The sample has some 1.5 million distinct CDR3 sequences, roughly 30% seen once. This chain joins TRBV30 and TRBJ2-1; D gene ambiguous. The receptor's source is a woman between 25 and 40 years old in good health. Material: blood. The CDR3: CAWSVSNEQFF. The CDR3 nucleotides read TGTGCCTGGAGTGTCAGCAATGAGCAGTTCTTC.